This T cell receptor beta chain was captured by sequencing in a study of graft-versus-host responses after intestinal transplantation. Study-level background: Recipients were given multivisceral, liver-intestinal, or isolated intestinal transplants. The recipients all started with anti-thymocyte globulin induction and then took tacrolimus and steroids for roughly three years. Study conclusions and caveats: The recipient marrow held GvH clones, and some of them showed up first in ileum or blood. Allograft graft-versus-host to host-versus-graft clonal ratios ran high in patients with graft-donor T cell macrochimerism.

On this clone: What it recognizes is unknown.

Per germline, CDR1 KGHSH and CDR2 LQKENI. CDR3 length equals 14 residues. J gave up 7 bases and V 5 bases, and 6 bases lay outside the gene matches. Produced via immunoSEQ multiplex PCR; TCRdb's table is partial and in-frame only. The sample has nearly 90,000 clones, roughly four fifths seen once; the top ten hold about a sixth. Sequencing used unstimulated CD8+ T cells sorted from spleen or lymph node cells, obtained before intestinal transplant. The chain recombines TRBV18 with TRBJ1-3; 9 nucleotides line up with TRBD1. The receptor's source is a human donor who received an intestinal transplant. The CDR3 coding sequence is TGTGCCAGCTCAAGGGACAGGGTTGGGAACACCATATATTTT. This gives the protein CASSRDRVGNTIYF.